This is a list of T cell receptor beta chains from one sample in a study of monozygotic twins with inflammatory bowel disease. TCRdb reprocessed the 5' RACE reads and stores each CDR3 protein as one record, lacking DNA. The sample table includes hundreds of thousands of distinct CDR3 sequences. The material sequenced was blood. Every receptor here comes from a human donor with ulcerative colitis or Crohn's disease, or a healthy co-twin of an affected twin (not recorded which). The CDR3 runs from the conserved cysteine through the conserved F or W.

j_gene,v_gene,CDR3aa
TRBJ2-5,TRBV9,CASSATDWYQETQYF
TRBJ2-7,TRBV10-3,CAISEPGQGSSYEQYF
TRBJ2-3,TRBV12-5,CASALPTDTQYF
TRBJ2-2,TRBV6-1,CASTSTGTTNTGELFF
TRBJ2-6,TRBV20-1,CSAPDRSGANVLTF
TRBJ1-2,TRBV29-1,CSVEGDNYGYTF
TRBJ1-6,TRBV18,CASSGDTHSPLHF
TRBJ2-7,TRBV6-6,CASSYAGLAYEQYF
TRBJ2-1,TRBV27,CASSFSARNEQFF
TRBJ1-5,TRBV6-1,CASSWGTAGDQPQHF
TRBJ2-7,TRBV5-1,CASSLTGGTSTYEQYF
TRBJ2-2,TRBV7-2,CASSPRQGGGELFF
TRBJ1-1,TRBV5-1,CASSLAGGVHTEAFF
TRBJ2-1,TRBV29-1,CSVSGSYNEQFF
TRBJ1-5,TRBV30,CAWADRGNQPQHF
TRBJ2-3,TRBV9,CASSQRWVDTQYF
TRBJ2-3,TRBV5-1,CASSMGHPSTDTQYF
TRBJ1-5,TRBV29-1,CSARGTGDQPQHF
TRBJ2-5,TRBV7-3,CASSFDSLETQYF
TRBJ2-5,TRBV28,CASSSPGEGEETQYF